The 10 T cell receptor beta chains below were found in one sample sequenced in a study of neurological immune-mediated disorders (dated by TCRdb to the late 2010s). The library was produced with 5' RACE. Sequenced on an Illumina HiSeq 2500. The raw public reads went through TCRdb reprocessing: fastp at Q25, MiXCR clone calling, in-frame beta chains kept. Every entry covers one CDR3 protein and lists the most common genes and DNA from its rows. Across this sample there are around 16,000 distinct CDR3 sequences, with 9% to 10% seen only once. More than 35% of the sample is held by the ten biggest clonotypes. The sample comprised CD8+ T cells from blood. The receptors were sampled from a middle-aged man in good health.

In this sample, this clonotype turned up many times. The J gene is TRBJ2-1, the V gene TRBV29-1, with 8 bases that match TRBD2. With V trimmed by 1 base and J by 10 bases, 6 bases remained unmatched. The CDR3 length is 13 residues. Germline V gene lookup returns CDR1 SQVTM and CDR2 ANQGSEA. CDR3 sequence: CSVEAGGPGEQFF. DNA for the CDR3: TGCAGCGTTGAAGCGGGAGGGCCGGGGGAGCAGTTCTTC.

The CDR3 region is CASSFAGNEATEQFF. In DNA form, the CDR3 reads TGTGCCAGCAGCTTCGCCGGCAATGAAGCGACGGAGCAGTTCTTC. The rearrangement links TRBV5-8 to TRBJ2-1; D is ambiguous. The CDR3 consists of 15 residues. Germline V lookup: CDR1 SGHTS, CDR2 YDEGEE. V was trimmed by 2 bases and J by 10 bases, leaving 19 bases between them.

The chain joins TRBV11-2 to TRBJ2-7, with D perhaps TRBD2 (5 bases). Germline loops: CDR1 SGHAT, CDR2 FQNNGV. The CDR3 totals 13 residues. Trimming took off 5 bases at V and 2 bases at J, with 10 bases between the two ends. The CDR3 loop reads CASSIRGTYEQYF. Here the CDR3 DNA reads TGTGCCAGCAGCATCCGGGGAACCTACGAGCAGTACTTC. Together with reference TRBV11-2 and TRBJ2-7, the CDR3 gives the full variable domain: EAGVAQSPRYKIIEKRQSVAFWCNPISGHATLYWYQQILGQGPKLLIQFQNNGVVDDSQLPKDRFSAERLKGVDSTLKIQPAKLEDSAVYLCASSIRGTYEQYFGPGTRLTVT.

This clonotype was seen a handful of times. The DNA of the CDR3 is TGTGCCAGCTCTTCAACAGGGACCCTGCCGCTTGCTGCGAACACCGGGGAGCTGTTTTTT. Its protein is CASSSTGTLPLAANTGELFF. This chain links TRBV18 with TRBJ2-2, with D tentatively TRBD1 (6 bases). Trimming cost V 6 bases and J 0 bases, with 26 bases left between them. There are 20 residues in the CDR3. CDR1 and CDR2 from the germline V gene are KGHSH and LQKENI.

The table lists this clonotype with a few counts. This rearrangement joins TRBV20-1 to TRBJ2-1; a possible D gene is TRBD1 (6 bases). The CDR3 contains 13 residues. V dropped 8 bases and J dropped 2 bases, with 13 bases sitting between them. Germline V gene lookup returns CDR1 DFQATT and CDR2 SNEGSKA (reference sequence). This chain's CDR3 is CSSPRTAYNEQFF. CDR3 nucleotide sequence: TGCAGTAGCCCTCGGACAGCCTACAATGAGCAGTTCTTC.

The table lists this clonotype with many counts. The chain employs TRBV28 and TRBJ2-7; D gene ambiguous. V shed 6 bases and J shed 3 bases, with 9 bases lying between them. Germline V gene sequence: CDR1 MDHEN, CDR2 SYDVKM. The CDR3 covers 12 residues. CDR3 DNA sequence: TGTGCCAGCAGCCCTAAAAACTACGAGCAGTACTTC. Translated: CASSPKNYEQYF.

The chain couples TRBV29-1 to TRBJ2-1; D is perhaps TRBD2 (5 bases). The length of the CDR3 is 15 residues. V lost 4 bases and J 0 bases, leaving 13 bases between the germline ends. Germline CDR1 SQVTM, CDR2 ANQGSEA. The CDR3 DNA reads as TGCAGCGTTGGGGCGGGCGAGAGCTCCTACAATGAGCAGTTCTTC. Encoded protein: CSVGAGESSYNEQFF.

This clonotype was observed many times. The genes are TRBV11-2 and TRBJ2-1, with D maybe TRBD2 (5 bases). Trimming pared 3 bases from V and 4 bases from J, leaving 10 bases between. The germline V gene has CDR1 SGHAT and CDR2 FQNNGV. The CDR3 is made up of 14 amino acids. CDR3 residues: CASSFRTDYNEQFF. The CDR3 DNA is TGTGCCAGCAGCTTTAGGACTGATTACAATGAGCAGTTCTTC.

There are many counts of this clonotype. This chain uses TRBV29-1 with TRBJ2-6; 7 nucleotides match TRBD1. CDR3 length: 16 residues. Germline CDR1 is SQVTM and CDR2 is ANQGSEA. Trimming took 2 bases from V and 0 from J; bases not matched to a gene: 4. CDR3 in amino acids: CSVELGQLSGANVLTF. The CDR3 region has the DNA TGCAGCGTTGAACTGGGACAGCTCTCTGGGGCCAACGTCCTGACTTTC.

Ten or more counts support this clonotype. This chain joins TRBV28 and TRBJ1-4; a possible D gene is TRBD1 (5 bases). This CDR3 region has 15 residues. Germline V gene lookup returns CDR1 MDHEN and CDR2 SYDVKM. The V and J ends lost 6 bases and 8 bases respectively, with 19 bases between them. DNA of the CDR3: TGTGCCAGCAGCCTTTGGAGGGGATCGTGGGAAAAACTGTTTTTT. Residues: CASSLWRGSWEKLFF.